This T cell receptor beta chain was retrieved from a study of blood T cell repertoires in COVID-19. Study-level background: Spain, Italy and the United States supplied samples that represented acute and convalescent COVID-19. Sample material is recorded as cDNA or gDNA derived from T cells, B-cell-depleted T cells, or PBMCs.

TCRdb keeps only in-frame clones here, not all; method: immunoSEQ multiplex PCR. The data contain some 400,000 clones, 80% to 90% of them singletons. Per germline, CDR1 MNHEY and CDR2 SVGAGI. V lost 5 bases, J lost 7 bases, and 12 bases lay in between. This CDR3 region has 14 residues. This clone was counted once. Sequencing used peripheral blood. This TCR was sampled from a woman aged 55-75 years with COVID-19, enrolled during active disease. V usage is TRBV6-5 and J usage is TRBJ1-6; D remains ambiguous. As DNA, the CDR3 is TGTGCCAGCAGTCCAGGTACTTGGAATTCACCCCTCCACTTT. Amino acid sequence: CASSPGTWNSPLHF.